Below, one T cell receptor (beta chain) is given with its context. Its cognate antigen is unknown. These data belong to a study of shared clonotypes between healthy human individuals. The protocol was immunoSEQ multiplex PCR, while the TCRdb copy is restricted to in-frame clones and leaves out a portion. The table records about 490,000 clones, 76% of them present only once. Findings and limits, study-wide: What limited the represented genetic and exposure-history diversity was the small number of donors.

The TCR sequence derives from a woman between 40 and 55 years old in good health. Some clones in this sample may be carry-over from other donors' samples. The sample comprised PBMCs.

The CDR3 DNA is TGTGCCAGCAGCGGGGTTCTAGCGGGAGCGTTCGAGCAGTACTTC. Protein sequence: CASSGVLAGAFEQYF. J is TRBJ2-7 and V is TRBV7-6; 10 bases align to TRBD2. This CDR3 is built from 15 residues. The germline gives CDR1 SGHVS, CDR2 FNYEAQ. The V and J ends lost 5 bases and 6 bases, in that order; junction bases with no gene match: 10.